This TCR beta chain comes out of a study of cytomegalovirus exposure and HLA in healthy donors. Study conclusions and caveats: Despite most TCR sequences being rare, some public TCRs occurred in many donors.

Unmatched junction bases numbered 14, after V lost 5 bases and J lost 4 bases. The length of the CDR3 is 17 residues. Germline-derived CDR1 and CDR2 are MNHEY and SMNVEV (reference sequence). About this clone: Its antigen remains unidentified.

The PCR had 60 Vbeta and 13 Jbeta primers. TCRdb keeps only in-frame clones here, not all; method: immunoSEQ multiplex PCR. This sample has roughly 250,000 clones; roughly four fifths occur once, and the top ten carry about 2%. Material for sequencing was PBMCs. This clonotype originated in a woman aged 40 to 50 in good health and CMV-seropositive. The chain couples TRBV27 to TRBJ2-3; 8 bases agree with TRBD2. The CDR3: CASSPRTSPDPADTQYF. The CDR3 DNA follows: TGTGCCAGCAGTCCCCGGACTAGCCCAGACCCGGCAGATACGCAGTATTTT.